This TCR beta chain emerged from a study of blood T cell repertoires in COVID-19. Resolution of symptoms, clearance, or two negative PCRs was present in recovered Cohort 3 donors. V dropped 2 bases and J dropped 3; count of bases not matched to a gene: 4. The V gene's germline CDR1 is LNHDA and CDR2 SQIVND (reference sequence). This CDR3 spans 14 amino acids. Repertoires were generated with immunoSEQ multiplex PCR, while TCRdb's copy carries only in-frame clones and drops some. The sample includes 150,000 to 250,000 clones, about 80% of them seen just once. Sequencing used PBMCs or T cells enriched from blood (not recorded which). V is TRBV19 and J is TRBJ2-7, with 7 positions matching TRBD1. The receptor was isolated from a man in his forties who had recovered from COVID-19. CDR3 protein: CASSIRGGFYEQYF. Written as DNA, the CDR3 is TGTGCCAGTAGTATAAGAGGGGGCTTCTACGAGCAGTACTTC.